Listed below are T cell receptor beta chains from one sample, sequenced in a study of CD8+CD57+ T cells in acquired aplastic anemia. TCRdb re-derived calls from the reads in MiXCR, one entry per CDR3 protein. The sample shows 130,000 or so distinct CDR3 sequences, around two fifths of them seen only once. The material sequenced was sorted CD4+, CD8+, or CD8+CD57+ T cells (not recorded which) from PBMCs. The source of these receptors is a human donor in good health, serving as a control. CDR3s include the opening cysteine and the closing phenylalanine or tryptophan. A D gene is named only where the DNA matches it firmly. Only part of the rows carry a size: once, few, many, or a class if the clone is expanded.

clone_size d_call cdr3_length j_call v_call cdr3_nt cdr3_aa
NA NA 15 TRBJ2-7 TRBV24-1 TGTGCCAGCCGTCTCGGGACCCCCGGCCTCTACGAGCAGTACTTC CASRLGTPGLYEQYF
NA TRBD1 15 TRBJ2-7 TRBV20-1 TGCAGTGCTAGAGATCGGGGTGACAGGGGGTACGAGCAGTACTTC CSARDRGDRGYEQYF
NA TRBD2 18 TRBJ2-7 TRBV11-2 TGTGCCAGCAGCTTAGTAGGTAGCGGGGGAGCCAGCTCCTACGAGCAGTACTTC CASSLVGSGGASSYEQYF
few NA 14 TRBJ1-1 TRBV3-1 TGTGCCAGCAGCCTACACCAGGTGAACACTGAAGCTTTCTTT CASSLHQVNTEAFF
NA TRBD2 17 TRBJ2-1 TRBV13 TGTGCCAGCAACTTTGGAGCGGGGGGGCGCGTCTCCAATGAGCAGTTCTTC CASNFGAGGRVSNEQFF
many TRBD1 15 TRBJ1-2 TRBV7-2 TGTGCCAGCAGCCCGTCCGGGACAGGGGGCAACGGCTACACCTTC CASSPSGTGGNGYTF
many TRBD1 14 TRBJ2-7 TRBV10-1 TGCGCCAGCAGTGATGGGACAGGGGGCTACGAGCAGTACTTC CASSDGTGGYEQYF
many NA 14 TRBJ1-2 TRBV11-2 TGTGCCAGCAGCTTAGGGGAGACTAACTATGGCTACACCTTC CASSLGETNYGYTF
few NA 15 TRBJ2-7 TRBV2 TGTGCCAGCAGTGCCGGGGACATTGTAGGAATCGAGCAGTACTTC CASSAGDIVGIEQYF
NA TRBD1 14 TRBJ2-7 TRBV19 TGTGCCAGTAGTACCTGGGACAGGGACCGAGAGCAGTACTTC CASSTWDRDREQYF
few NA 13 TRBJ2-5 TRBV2 TGTGCCAGCAGTAGCGGACCCAAGGAGACCCAGTACTTC CASSSGPKETQYF
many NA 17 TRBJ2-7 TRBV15 TGTGCCACCAGCAGAGATAGGGGCTATTCAATTTCCTACGAGCAGTACTTC CATSRDRGYSISYEQYF
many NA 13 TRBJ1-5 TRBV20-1 TGCAGTGCCGGCGGACAAACCAATCAGCCCCAGCATTTT CSAGGQTNQPQHF
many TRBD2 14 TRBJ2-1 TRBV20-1 TGCAGTGCTAGTGGGACTAGCGGAAGCAATGAGCAGTTCTTC CSASGTSGSNEQFF
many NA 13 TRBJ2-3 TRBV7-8 TGTGCCAGCAGCTCCCCCCCGGCAGATACGCAGTATTTT CASSSPPADTQYF
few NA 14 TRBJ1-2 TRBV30 TGTGCCTGGAGTATCCCTACAGGGAACTATGGCTACACCTTC CAWSIPTGNYGYTF
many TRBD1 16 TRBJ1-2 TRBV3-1 TGTGCCAGCAGCCAAGCTAGCGGCAGGGGGAAGAGTGGCTACACCTTC CASSQASGRGKSGYTF
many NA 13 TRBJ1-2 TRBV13 TGTGCCAGCAGCTTATGGTTTGCCCCAGGCTACACCTTC CASSLWFAPGYTF
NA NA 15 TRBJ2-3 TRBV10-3 TGTGCCATCAGTGCTGCCGGGGGAGGCACAGATACGCAGTATTTT CAISAAGGGTDTQYF
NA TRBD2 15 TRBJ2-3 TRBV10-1 TGCGCCAGCAGTGAGTCGGGAGCGGGAGGAGATACGCAGTATTTT CASSESGAGGDTQYF
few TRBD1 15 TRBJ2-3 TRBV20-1 TGCAGTGCTAGTGGAGGACAGGGGGGCACAGATACGCAGTATTTT CSASGGQGGTDTQYF
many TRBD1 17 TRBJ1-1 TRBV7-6 TGTGCCAGCAGCTTAGAACTTCGGGACAGGGGGAACACTGAAGCTTTCTTT CASSLELRDRGNTEAFF
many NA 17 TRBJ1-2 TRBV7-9 TGTGCCAGCAACCCAATACGGGCCGAAGTGTCTAACTATGGCTACACCTTC CASNPIRAEVSNYGYTF
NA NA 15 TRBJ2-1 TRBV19 TGTGCCAGTAGTATATGGGGGCAGGGGATCGATGAGCAGTTCTTC CASSIWGQGIDEQFF
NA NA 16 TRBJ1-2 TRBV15 TGTGCCACCAGCAGTAGCTTAGGACAGTTCCGCTATAGCTACACCTTC CATSSSLGQFRYSYTF
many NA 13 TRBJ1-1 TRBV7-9 TGTGCCGGACTCGGGGGATTCAACACTGAAGCTTTCTTT CAGLGGFNTEAFF
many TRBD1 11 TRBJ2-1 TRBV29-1 TGCAGCGCCAGACAGGGCGGTGAGCAGTTCTTC CSARQGGEQFF
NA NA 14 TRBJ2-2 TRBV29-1 TGCAGCGCTGCGCTGTGGGATAGCACCGGGGAGCTGTTTTTT CSAALWDSTGELFF
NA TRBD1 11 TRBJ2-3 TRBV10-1 TGCGCCAGCAACGCCGGGACAGGGCAGTATTTT CASNAGTGQYF
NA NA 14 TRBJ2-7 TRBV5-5 TGTGCCAGCAGCTTGGTACCGACAGCCTACGAGCAGTACTTC CASSLVPTAYEQYF
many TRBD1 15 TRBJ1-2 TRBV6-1 TGTGCCAGCAGTGAAGCGCGGACAGGGTTGGATGGCTACACCTTC CASSEARTGLDGYTF
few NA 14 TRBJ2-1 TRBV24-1 TGTGCCACCAGTGATGGGGACCGTGACAATGAGCAGTCTTTC CATSDGDRDNEQSF
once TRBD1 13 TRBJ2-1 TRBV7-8 TGTGCCACCAGTGATCACAAGGACAGGAAAAAGTTCTTC CATSDHKDRKKFF
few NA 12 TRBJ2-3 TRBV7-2 TGTGCCAGCAGCTCGTCCCCAGATACGCAGTATTTT CASSSSPDTQYF
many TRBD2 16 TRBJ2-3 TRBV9 TGTGCCAGCAGCACGACTAGCGGGAGGACAACAGATACGCAGTATTTT CASSTTSGRTTDTQYF
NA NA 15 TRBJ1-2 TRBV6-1 TGTGCCAGCAGTCCAGACGTCAAGGGGAACTATGGCTACACCTTC CASSPDVKGNYGYTF
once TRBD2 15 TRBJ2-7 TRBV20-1 TGCAGTGCTAGAGATCAACGGGAGGGCCGCTACGAGCAGTACTTC CSARDQREGRYEQYF
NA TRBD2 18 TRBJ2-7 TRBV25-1 TGTGCCAGCAGTTCGCGGCTAGCGGGAGGGCGCGGCACCGGGGAGCAGTACTTC CASSSRLAGGRGTGEQYF
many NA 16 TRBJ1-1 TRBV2 TGTGCCAGCAGAACCAGACAGGACCCGAAGAACACTGAAGCTTTCTTT CASRTRQDPKNTEAFF
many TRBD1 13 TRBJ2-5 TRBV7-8 TGTGCCACCAACAGGGGGGTCCAAGAGACCCAGTACTTC CATNRGVQETQYF
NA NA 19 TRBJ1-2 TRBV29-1 TGCAGTGTTGAAGATCTAGTGGCTATATTCTTATGTGCTAACTATGGCTACACCTTC CSVEDLVAIFLCANYGYTF
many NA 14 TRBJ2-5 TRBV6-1 TGTGCCAGCAGTGAAGCGAGGGGGAAAGAGACCCAGTACTTC CASSEARGKETQYF
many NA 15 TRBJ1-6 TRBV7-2 TGTGCCAGCAGAAGGGGGGGGGCGAATCATTCACCCCTCCACTTT CASRRGGANHSPLHF
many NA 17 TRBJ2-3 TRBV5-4 TGTGCCAGCAGCTTGGCAACAGGATTTACCCGCACAGATACGCAGTATTTT CASSLATGFTRTDTQYF
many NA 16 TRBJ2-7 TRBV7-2 TGTGCCAGCAGCCTAAGGGGGGCGGGAGCGACCTACGAGCAGTACTTC CASSLRGAGATYEQYF
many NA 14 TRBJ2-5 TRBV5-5 TGTGCCAGCAGGAATTACGGTGGGCGGGAGACCCAGTACTTC CASRNYGGRETQYF
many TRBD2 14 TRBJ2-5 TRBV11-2 TGTGCCAGCAGCTCGACCGGGGGGGGAGATACCCAGTACTTC CASSSTGGGDTQYF
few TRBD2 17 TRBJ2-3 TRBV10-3 TGTGCCATCAGTGAGACTAGCGGGGCCCCGCTCACAGATACGCAGTATTTT CAISETSGAPLTDTQYF
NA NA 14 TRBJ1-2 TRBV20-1 TGCAGTCCTAAGAAGGGAAGGGCCAACTATGGCTACACCTTC CSPKKGRANYGYTF
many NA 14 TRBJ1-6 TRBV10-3 TGTGCCATCAGTGAGGGGGCCTATAATTCACCCCTCCACTTT CAISEGAYNSPLHF
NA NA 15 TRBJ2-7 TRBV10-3 TGTGCCATCAGCCGCGGGACGGCCGCCGACTACGAGCAGTACTTC CAISRGTAADYEQYF
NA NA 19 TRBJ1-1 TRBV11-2 TGTGCCAGCAGCTTAGTCTCGATTCGGGACCCGGGACACTTCACTGAAGCTTTCTTT CASSLVSIRDPGHFTEAFF
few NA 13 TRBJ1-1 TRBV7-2 TGTGCCAGCAGCGGGTGGGAGAACACTGAAGCTTTCTTT CASSGWENTEAFF
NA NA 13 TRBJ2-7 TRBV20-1 TGCAGTGCTAGGCACCTTGGCTCCTACGAGCAGTACTTC CSARHLGSYEQYF
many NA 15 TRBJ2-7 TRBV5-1 TGCGCCAGCAGCTTGGCAGGGGCCCCAACCTACGAGCAGTACTTC CASSLAGAPTYEQYF
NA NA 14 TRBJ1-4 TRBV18 TGTGCCAGCTCATGGGGGGCAACTAATGAAAAACTGTTTTTT CASSWGATNEKLFF
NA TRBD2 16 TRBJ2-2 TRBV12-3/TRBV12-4 TGTGCCAGCAGTTTAGCTAGCGGGGGTGGCACCGGGGAGCTGTTTTTT CASSLASGGGTGELFF
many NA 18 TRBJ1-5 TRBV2 TGTGCCAGCAGTGAACCGAGGGACATCGGTTACGTCAATCAGCCCCAGCATTTT CASSEPRDIGYVNQPQHF